The 18 T cell receptor beta chains given below trace back to one sample, sequenced in a study of T cells after posttransplantation cyclophosphamide. TCRdb's copy holds only in-frame clones and misses some; the assay was immunoSEQ multiplex PCR. Among tens of thousands of clones, over 85% were seen once, and the ten largest hold approximately 2.7%. The specimen sequenced was PBMCs. Receptor source: a woman aged 25 to 39 in good health and a related stem cell transplant donor.

The chain combines TRBV11-3 with TRBJ2-1, with 8 bases matching TRBD1. V lost 4 bases, J lost 15 bases, and 11 bases stayed unmatched. CDR1 is SGHNT, CDR2 YENEEA, per germline. The CDR3 has 13 residues. The CDR3 loop is CASSSSRSGGAFF. Written as DNA, the CDR3 is TGTGCCAGCAGCTCTTCAAGGTCAGGGGGCGCGTTCTTC.

The V gene is TRBV2, the J gene TRBJ2-5, with TRBD1 identical over 8 bases. Germline V gene sequence: CDR1 SNHLY, CDR2 FYNNEI. CDR3 length equals 13 residues. V lost 5 bases to trimming and J lost 3 bases; unmatched junction nucleotides: 2. CDR3 protein: CASSLDREETQYF. The CDR3 bases are TGTGCCAGCAGTCTGGACAGGGAAGAGACCCAGTACTTC.

The gene calls are TRBV9 and TRBJ2-3; tentatively, D is TRBD1 (5 bases). Germline V gives CDR1 SGDLS, CDR2 YYNGEE. The V end was cut by 4 bases, the J end by 7 bases, with 19 bases between. The CDR3 runs 15 residues. In DNA form, the CDR3 reads TGTGCCAGCAGCAGGACACCCTTAGACAGTTATACGCAGTATTTT. Residues: CASSRTPLDSYTQYF.

The genes are TRBV23-1 and TRBJ1-6, with a possible D match to TRBD1 (6 bases). TRBV23-1 is labeled an ORF, and its function is uncertain. The ends were cut back, 8 bases at V and 5 bases at J, with 16 bases in the middle. The CDR3 is 15 amino acids. The CDR3 DNA follows: TGCGCCAGCGTACCCAACAGGGACCATAATTCACCCCTCCACTTT. Protein sequence: CASVPNRDHNSPLHF.

The V gene is TRBV19, the J gene TRBJ1-4, with no clear D. The CDR3 runs to 14 residues. CDR1 and CDR2 from the germline V gene are LNHDA and SQIVND (reference sequence). V was trimmed by 8 bases and J by 6 bases, leaving 16 bases between them. The CDR3 protein is CASGLRGRDEKLFF. The CDR3 bases are TGTGCCAGTGGCCTGAGAGGGAGGGATGAAAAACTGTTTTTT. The complete variable domain, with remaining parts taken from reference TRBV19 and TRBJ1-4, reads DGGITQSPKYLFRKEGQNVTLSCEQNLNHDAMYWYRQDPGQGLRLIYYSQIVNDFQKGDIAEGYSVSREKKESFPLTVTSAQKNPTAFYLCASGLRGRDEKLFFGSGTQLSVL.

V is TRBV10-2 and J is TRBJ2-7; TRBD1 might be the D (5 bases). The CDR3 runs 14 residues. The V end lost 3 bases, the J end lost 9 bases, and 18 bases lay between the germline ends. The V gene's germline CDR1 is WSHSY and CDR2 SAAADI. CDR3 residues: CASSDAGMGWGQYF. CDR3 sequence (DNA): TGCGCCAGCAGTGACGCAGGGATGGGGTGGGGGCAGTACTTC.

The chain recombines TRBV11-2 with TRBJ2-7; D unresolved. Germline CDR1 reads SGHAT; CDR2 reads FQNNGV. V shed 0 bases and J shed 3 bases, with 9 bases lying between them. This CDR3 is 14 amino acids long. CDR3 residues: CASSLEVDFYEQYF. The CDR3 DNA reads as TGTGCCAGCAGCTTAGAGGTGGATTTCTACGAGCAGTACTTC.

The count of this clone is one. The chain couples TRBV4-2 to TRBJ2-1, with TRBD2 matching over 15 bases. Germline V gene lookup returns CDR1 LGHNA and CDR2 YNFKEQ. Trimming removed 1 base from V and 5 bases from J; junction bases left unmatched: 6. The CDR3 extends over 18 amino acids. CDR3 sequence (DNA): TGTGCCAGCAGCCAAGTAGGAAGGACTAGCGGGGGGGACAATGAGCAGTTCTTC. Translating gives CASSQVGRTSGGDNEQFF.

The J gene is TRBJ1-3, the V gene TRBV10-2, with D possibly being TRBD1 (5 bases). From germline, CDR1 is WSHSY and CDR2 SAAADI. The length of the CDR3 is 13 residues. Trimming cost V 5 bases and J 4 bases, with 9 bases left between them. CDR3 loop: CASSPGLGNTIYF. CDR3 coding DNA: TGCGCCAGCAGTCCGGGGCTGGGAAACACCATATATTTT.

The genes are TRBV4-1 and TRBJ1-3; D gene unclear. The CDR3 is made up of 15 amino acids. CDR1 is MGHRA and CDR2 is YSYEKL in the germline V gene. Trimming removed 3 bases from V and 0 bases from J, with 9 bases in between. This CDR3 reads CASSQRTDSGNTIYF. The CDR3 coding sequence is TGCGCCAGCAGCCAGCGGACGGACTCTGGAAACACCATATATTTT.

The chain carries TRBV28 and TRBJ2-7; no firm D call. Per germline, CDR1 MDHEN and CDR2 SYDVKM. Trimming took 5 bases from V and 8 from J, leaving 10 bases between them. CDR3 length: 11 amino acids. The CDR3 reads CASSPLSKQYF. Here the CDR3 DNA reads TGTGCCAGCAGTCCCCTATCAAAGCAGTACTTC.

The chain uses TRBV18 and TRBJ1-2; tentatively, D is TRBD1 (5 bases). The V gene lost 3 bases and the J gene lost 8 bases, with 16 bases spanning the gap. The CDR3 loop spans 14 amino acids. The germline gives CDR1 KGHSH, CDR2 LQKENI. The CDR3 region is CASSPSRANPGYTF. CDR3 bases: TGTGCCAGCTCACCTTCCAGGGCGAATCCGGGCTACACCTTC.

The sample holds one count of this clone. The chain recombines TRBV5-4 with TRBJ1-1; weak D call: TRBD1 (5 bases). This CDR3 spans 14 amino acids. Trimming removed 0 bases at V and 2 bases at J, with 8 bases between. Germline values: CDR1 SGHNT, CDR2 YYREEE (reference sequence). The CDR3 DNA follows: TGTGCCAGCAGCTTGGGCAGGGATAACACTGAAGCTTTCTTT. Translating gives CASSLGRDNTEAFF.

The J gene is TRBJ2-3, the V gene TRBV9, with D possibly being TRBD1 (5 bases). This CDR3 has 12 amino acids. The V end lost 5 bases, the J end lost 4 bases, and 8 bases lay between the germline ends. Germline CDR1 is SGDLS and CDR2 is YYNGEE. The CDR3 DNA is TGTGCCAGCAGTCAGGGCGCAGATACGCAGTATTTT. Encoded protein: CASSQGADTQYF.

This chain joins TRBV5-5 and TRBJ2-7, with 8 bases that match TRBD1. V trimming: 2 bases; J trimming: 3 bases; junction bases outside the gene matches: 4. The germline gives CDR1 SGHKS, CDR2 YYEKEE (reference sequence). The CDR3 contains 14 residues. The CDR3 DNA reads as TGTGCCAGCAGCTTTACAGGGGGGAGCTACGAGCAGTACTTC. Translating it yields CASSFTGGSYEQYF.

V gene TRBV6-5 combines with J gene TRBJ2-1; 8 nucleotides match TRBD2. This CDR3 has 15 amino acids. The V gene end was trimmed by 7 bases and the J gene end by 4 bases; junction bases not matched to a gene: 9. CDR1 is MNHEY, CDR2 SVGAGI, per germline. The CDR3 loop reads CASTPSTSGYNEQFF. The CDR3 nucleotides read TGTGCCAGCACCCCCTCAACTAGCGGATACAATGAGCAGTTCTTC.

V is TRBV5-1 and J is TRBJ1-1; 9 bases align to TRBD1. The CDR3 is made up of 15 amino acids. CDR1 and CDR2 from the germline V gene are SGHRS and YFSETQ. V lost 6 bases, J lost 0 bases, and 6 bases stayed unmatched. The CDR3 region is CASNEQGAMNTEAFF. The CDR3 coding sequence is TGCGCCAGCAACGAACAGGGGGCCATGAACACTGAAGCTTTCTTT.

This clone was seen only once. The chain joins TRBV7-9 to TRBJ2-2; D gene uncertain. V shed 1 base and J shed 6 bases, with 6 bases lying between them. CDR3 size: 13 residues. Germline CDR1 SEHNR, CDR2 FQNEAQ (reference sequence). CDR3 nucleotides: TGTGCCAGCAGCTTAGTTGGGGCCGGGGAGCTGTTTTTT. Encoded protein: CASSLVGAGELFF.